The 25 T cell receptor beta chains below come from one sample, sequenced in a study of Graves' ophthalmopathy and Graves' hyperthyroidism. Transcripts of RNA were the source for amplifying TCR beta CDR3 regions. The first round was an RT-PCR with HTBI primers, and the second round was a multiplex PCR. One entry per CDR3 protein, called by TCRdb with MiXCR from the multiplex PCR reads. The sample includes 500,000 to 700,000 distinct CDR3 sequences, less than 40% seen only once; the top ten take about 4.2%. The sample was peripheral blood or thyroid tissue (not recorded which). These receptors originate from an adult man with Graves' hyperthyroidism.

The V call is TRBV2, the J call TRBJ1-2, with no clear D. V was cut by 6 bases and J by 6 bases, with 20 bases left in between. Per germline, CDR1 SNHLY and CDR2 FYNNEI. The CDR3 runs to 15 residues. CDR3 in DNA: TGTGCCAGCAGGCCTCTTAGTGGGGAGGGCCATGGCTACACCTTC. Residues: CASRPLSGEGHGYTF.

The chain has TRBV29-1 and TRBJ1-1; D call uncertain. This CDR3 contains 15 residues. The V end was cut by 7 bases, the J end by 0 bases, with 18 bases between. Per germline, CDR1 SQVTM and CDR2 ANQGSEA. CDR3 sequence: CSASSLSAVNTEAFF. CDR3 sequence (DNA): TGCAGCGCCAGCAGCTTATCGGCCGTGAACACTGAAGCTTTCTTT.

This clonotype was picked up many times. The V and J genes are TRBV24-1 and TRBJ1-1; a weak D match, TRBD1 (5 bases). The germline V gene encodes CDR1 KGHDR and CDR2 SFDVKD. The CDR3 has 15 residues. V lost 3 bases and J 4 bases, leaving 14 bases between the germline ends. The CDR3 loop is CATSDGAQGRTEAFF. As DNA, the CDR3 is TGTGCCACCAGTGATGGCGCTCAGGGTCGCACTGAAGCTTTCTTT.

J is TRBJ2-5 and V is TRBV2; 8 bases are a match to TRBD1. The germline V gene encodes CDR1 SNHLY and CDR2 FYNNEI. The CDR3 contains 13 residues. Trimming took 6 bases from V and 5 from J; bases not matched to a gene: 5. The CDR3 coding sequence is TGTGCCAGCAGAGGACAGGGAATGGAGACCCAGTACTTC. Residues: CASRGQGMETQYF.

Comment on this clonotype: A much larger clonotype is one base distant, so this may be a read error. This sequence joins TRBV7-8 and TRBJ2-7; D perhaps matches TRBD1 (5 bases). V was cut by 5 bases and J by 0 bases, with 17 bases left in between. Germline V CDR1 and CDR2: SGHVS, FQNEAQ. The CDR3 totals 16 residues. DNA for the CDR3: TGTGCCAGCAGCACTGACCAAGACGGACACTCCTACGAGCAGTACTTC. It specifies CASSTDQDGHSYEQYF.

V usage is TRBV11-1 and J usage is TRBJ1-5; D unclear. Trimming took off 0 bases at V and 0 bases at J, with 9 bases between the two ends. The germline V gene has CDR1 SGHAT and CDR2 FQDESV (reference sequence). The CDR3 sequence is 16 residues long. The CDR3 is CASSLAWRVSNQPQHF. The CDR3 nucleotides read TGTGCCAGCAGCTTAGCGTGGCGCGTTAGCAATCAGCCCCAGCATTTT.

This clonotype was counted only a few times. A clone one base away is much larger, so this may be a read error. This likely comes from a read error, as the CDR3 has no conserved phenylalanine or tryptophan at its end. This sequence joins TRBV7-3 and TRBJ2-2; D ambiguous. The CDR3 has 13 amino acids. The ends were cut back, 0 bases at V and 4 bases at J, with 3 bases in the middle. Per germline, CDR1 SGHTA and CDR2 FQGTGA. The CDR3 coding sequence is TGTGCCAGCAGCTTAACGGTCACCGGGGAGCTGTTTTCT. It encodes CASSLTVTGELFS.

The chain is built from TRBV25-1 and TRBJ2-1; TRBD1 aligns across 7 bases. In germline, CDR1 is MGHDK, CDR2 SYGVNS. The length of the CDR3 is 15 residues. The V segment lost 5 bases and the J segment 4 bases; nucleotides outside the gene matches: 8. The chain's CDR3 is CASSKPGQSYNEQFF. CDR3 DNA sequence: TGTGCCAGCAGTAAACCGGGACAGAGTTACAATGAGCAGTTCTTC.

This clonotype was seen just once. A single base separates this from a much larger clone, so it may be a read error. The chain carries TRBV10-3 and TRBJ1-3; D unresolved. Germline V gene sequence: CDR1 ENHRY, CDR2 SYGVKD. The length of the CDR3 is 15 residues. The CDR3 DNA follows: TGTGCCAGCAGTTACCAACCCACCTCTAGAAACACCATATATTTT. Its protein product is CASSYQPTSRNTIYF.

This clonotype was detected ten times or more. The rearrangement links TRBV7-3 to TRBJ2-7; a weak D match, TRBD1 (6 bases). This CDR3 has 13 residues. Germline values: CDR1 SGHTA, CDR2 FQGTGA. Between the trimmed V and J ends, which lost 5 bases and 5 bases, there was a span of 13 bases. The CDR3: CASSLLSGDEQYF. The CDR3 DNA reads TGTGCCAGCAGCCTACTATCAGGGGACGAGCAGTACTTC.

The gene calls are TRBV20-1 and TRBJ2-7; 7 nucleotides match TRBD1. Germline V gene data show CDR1 as DFQATT and CDR2 as SNEGSKA (reference sequence). This CDR3 spans 12 amino acids. The ends lost 4 bases at V and 5 bases at J; junction bases unmatched: 5. The CDR3 protein is CSATRQGHEQYF. The CDR3, as DNA: TGCAGTGCTACTCGACAGGGCCACGAGCAGTACTTC.

The rearrangement joins TRBV5-5 to TRBJ2-2; 7 bases are a match to TRBD2. This CDR3 is 15 amino acids long. After removal of 1 base from V and 6 bases from J, the junction contained 6 bases not matched to a gene. CDR1 SGHKS and CDR2 YYEKEE come from the germline V gene (reference sequence). CDR3 in DNA: TGTGCCAGCAGCTTGCGGGGGGTTGGGGCCGGGGAGCTGTTTTTT. The encoded protein is CASSLRGVGAGELFF. Full variable domain (rest looked up from reference TRBV5-5 and TRBJ2-2): DAGVTQSPTHLIKTRGQQVTLRCSPISGHKSVSWYQQVLGQGPQFIFQYYEKEERGRGNFPDRFSARQFPNYSSELNVNALLLGDSALYLCASSLRGVGAGELFFGEGSRLTVL.

This clonotype has ten or more counts. The rearrangement joins TRBV2 to TRBJ2-5; D could derive from TRBD1 or TRBD2 (5 bases each). Looked up from germline, CDR1 is SNHLY and CDR2 is FYNNEI. V was shortened by 6 bases and J by 8 bases, with 13 bases between the two germline ends. The CDR3 sequence is 12 residues long. CDR3 amino acids: CASRGDGKTQYF. Written as DNA, the CDR3 is TGTGCCAGCAGGGGGGACGGAAAAACCCAGTACTTC.

The V gene is TRBV15, the J gene TRBJ1-5, with a possible D match to TRBD1 (6 bases). CDR1 is LNHNV, CDR2 YYDKDF, per germline (reference sequence). This CDR3 comprises 15 residues. V shed 4 bases and J shed 4 bases, with 14 bases lying between them. The CDR3 coding sequence is TGTGCCACCAGCAACGCGGGACATGCGAATCAGCCCCAGCATTTT. It translates to CATSNAGHANQPQHF.

The V gene is TRBV7-8, the J gene TRBJ1-5, with 8 bases aligning to TRBD1. Germline-derived CDR1 and CDR2 are SGHVS and FQNEAQ. The CDR3 consists of 16 residues. V dropped 4 bases and J dropped 3; count of bases not matched to a gene: 8. The CDR3 spells CASSSKTGADNQPQHF. Here the CDR3 DNA reads TGTGCCAGCAGCTCGAAGACAGGGGCCGACAATCAGCCCCAGCATTTT.

This clonotype has only a few counts. The chain couples TRBV6-5 to TRBJ1-1, with a possible D match to TRBD1 (6 bases). The CDR3 loop spans 15 amino acids. Trimming removed 4 bases at V and 4 bases at J, with 16 bases between. In germline, CDR1 is MNHEY, CDR2 SVGAGI. CDR3 coding DNA: TGTGCCAGCAGTTCCCTCAGGGGTTGGGCCACTGAAGCTTTCTTT. Translating it yields CASSSLRGWATEAFF.

This clonotype has a count of ten or more. This sequence joins TRBV7-2 and TRBJ2-7, with 7 bases lining up with TRBD1. The V gene end was trimmed by 4 bases and the J gene end by 2 bases; junction bases not matched to a gene: 5. The CDR3 sequence is 14 residues long. CDR1 and CDR2 (germline): SGHTA, FQGNSA. The CDR3 sequence is CASSSFTGAYEQYF. CDR3 DNA: TGTGCCAGCAGCTCGTTTACAGGGGCCTACGAGCAGTACTTC.

This clonotype came up many times. The chain is built from TRBV7-9 and TRBJ1-1; D is unresolved. V dropped 1 base and J dropped 1 base, with 10 bases sitting between them. Germline-derived CDR1 and CDR2 are SEHNR and FQNEAQ (reference sequence). This CDR3 has 15 amino acids. The CDR3, as DNA: TGTGCCAGCAGCTTAGGGTCGCCGGCGAACACTGAAGCTTTCTTT. Its protein is CASSLGSPANTEAFF.

This clonotype was detected ten times or more. CDR3 sequence: CSANRGGTYGYTF. The CDR3 DNA follows: TGCAGTGCTAACAGGGGGGGGACGTATGGCTACACCTTC. The chain recombines TRBV20-1 with TRBJ1-2; 8 bases match TRBD1. Germline trimming cut 4 bases from V and 5 bases from J; bases unmatched to any gene: 6. CDR3 length: 13 residues. Germline values: CDR1 DFQATT, CDR2 SNEGSKA (reference sequence).

The V gene is TRBV20-1, the J gene TRBJ2-7; TRBD2 matches at 7 bases. Germline CDR1 DFQATT, CDR2 SNEGSKA (reference sequence). The CDR3 totals 15 residues. After removal of 0 bases from V and 7 bases from J, the junction contained 12 bases not matched to a gene. The CDR3 DNA follows: TGCAGTGCTAGAGATCGGGCGGGAGTGTTCAATGAGCAGTACTTC. This sequence encodes CSARDRAGVFNEQYF.

The chain couples TRBV12-3 or TRBV12-4 to TRBJ1-5; the match to TRBD1 covers 11 bases. Losses at the gene ends were 2 bases for V and 5 bases for J; bases not matched to a gene: 5. This CDR3 spans 16 amino acids. CDR3 loop: CASSLWGTGGYQPQHF. In nucleotides, the CDR3 is TGTGCCAGCAGTTTATGGGGGACAGGGGGTTATCAGCCCCAGCATTTT.

V gene TRBV10-3 combines with J gene TRBJ2-5, with D perhaps being TRBD1 or TRBD2 (5 bases each). The CDR3 has 13 residues. The V and J ends lost 6 bases and 0 bases respectively, with 8 bases between them. Germline V CDR1 and CDR2: ENHRY, SYGVKD. CDR3 sequence (DNA): TGTGCCATCAGAGAGGGACACCAAGAGACCCAGTACTTC. Translation gives CAIREGHQETQYF.

At least ten counts were recorded for this clonotype. The chain couples TRBV12-3 or TRBV12-4 to TRBJ2-6; no firm D call. V dropped 6 bases and J dropped 4 bases, with 16 bases sitting between them. The CDR3 sequence is 16 residues long. The CDR3: CASSRPVRSGANVLTF. The CDR3 DNA reads TGTGCCAGCAGCCGCCCGGTTCGTTCCGGGGCCAACGTCCTGACTTTC.

This clonotype was recorded many times. The rearrangement uses TRBV7-9 and TRBJ1-4, with a tentative D call TRBD1 (5 bases). The CDR3 is made up of 16 amino acids. Looked up from germline, CDR1 is SEHNR and CDR2 is FQNEAQ (reference sequence). Trimming took off 5 bases at V and 6 bases at J, with 19 bases between the two ends. The CDR3 nucleotides read TGTGCCAGCAGCAGCAGACAGTGGGATCTTCATGAAAAACTGTTTTTT. It is translated as CASSSRQWDLHEKLFF.

A remark on this clonotype: This likely comes from a read error, as the CDR3 has no conserved phenylalanine or tryptophan at its end. The chain combines TRBV5-6 with TRBJ2-7; 13 nucleotides match TRBD2. CDR3 length: 15 residues. Germline V gene data show CDR1 as SGHDT and CDR2 as YYEEEE. The ends lost 4 bases at V and 4 bases at J; junction bases unmatched: 5. CDR3: CASSQLAGGSYEQYL. Here the CDR3 DNA reads TGTGCCAGCAGCCAACTAGCGGGGGGGAGTTACGAGCAGTACCTC.